The 13 T cell receptor beta chains presented below share a single source sample, sequenced in a study of blood T cell repertoires in COVID-19. Clones were read by immunoSEQ multiplex PCR, and TCRdb kept only the in-frame ones, dropping some. The sample holds 68,000 or so clones, over 75% seen once. Specimen: peripheral blood. The receptors stem from a man between 65 and 85 years old with active or convalescent COVID-19.

This clone has only one observation. The chain is built from TRBV5-1 and TRBJ2-1; 11 positions match TRBD2. V lost 3 bases and J lost 3; bases outside the gene matches: 5. The CDR3 consists of 16 residues. Germline V lookup: CDR1 SGHRS, CDR2 YFSETQ. In DNA, the CDR3 is TGCGCCAGCAGCTCCTCAGGACTAGCGGGCTACAATGAGCAGTTCTTC. As protein: CASSSSGLAGYNEQFF.

This clone was observed a single time. The chain links TRBV6-6 to TRBJ2-5; 10 positions match TRBD2. Germline CDR1 is MNHNY and CDR2 is SVGAGI (reference sequence). The V gene end was trimmed by 4 bases and the J gene end by 5 bases; junction bases not matched to a gene: 10. The CDR3 has 16 amino acids. In DNA form, the CDR3 reads TGTGCCAGCAGTTCGCCCTTAGCGGGGGGCGGGGAGACCCAGTACTTC. Translation gives CASSSPLAGGGETQYF.

This chain joins TRBV19 and TRBJ2-6; a weak D match, TRBD1 (6 bases). Trimming shortened V by 1 base and J by 2 bases, and 12 bases separated the two germline ends. This CDR3 spans 17 amino acids. CDR1 is LNHDA and CDR2 is SQIVND in the germline V gene (reference sequence). In nucleotides, the CDR3 is TGTGCCAGTAGTATAGCAGGGGCCGGGACTGGGGCCAACGTCCTGACTTTC. Translated: CASSIAGAGTGANVLTF.

For this clone: A junction end diverges from the germline sequence, so it may reflect a read error. This chain uses TRBV27 with TRBJ1-1, with D uncertain. CDR1 is MNHEY and CDR2 is SMNVEV in the germline V gene (reference sequence). CDR3 length: 12 residues. The CDR3 DNA is TGTGCCAGCTTCGACACAAACACAGAAGCTTTCTTT. Translation: CASFDTNTEAFF.

The chain couples TRBV11-2 to TRBJ2-7, with 7 bases lining up with TRBD2. Trimming at V came to 5 bases and at J to 6 bases, leaving 10 bases not matched to a gene. CDR3 length: 14 residues. Germline V gene data show CDR1 as SGHAT and CDR2 as FQNNGV. The DNA of the CDR3 is TGTGCCAGCAGCACGGGGGGTCGGGAGTCCGAGCAGTACTTC. Translated, it gives CASSTGGRESEQYF.

The V and J genes are TRBV30 and TRBJ2-7; weak D call: TRBD2 (5 bases). The germline V gene has CDR1 GTSNPN and CDR2 SVGIG (reference sequence). There are 13 residues in the CDR3. V was trimmed by 3 bases and J by 5 bases, leaving 14 bases between them. The CDR3 DNA reads TGTGCCTGGAGAACCCGGGGTAATGACGAGCAGTACTTC. It translates to CAWRTRGNDEQYF.

The chain has TRBV30 and TRBJ1-1, with 7 positions matching TRBD1. J gave up 4 bases and V 0 bases, and 5 bases lay outside the gene matches. The CDR3 is 14 amino acids. Germline loops: CDR1 GTSNPN, CDR2 SVGIG (reference sequence). The CDR3 sequence is CAWSVGTDFTEAFF. The DNA of the CDR3 is TGTGCCTGGAGTGTTGGGACAGATTTCACTGAAGCTTTCTTT.

The chain uses TRBV6-5 and TRBJ2-3; the match to TRBD2 covers 11 bases. The CDR3 covers 15 residues. V was clipped by 6 bases and J by 2 bases; unmatched bases: 4. Germline V gene sequence: CDR1 MNHEY, CDR2 SVGAGI. Here the CDR3 DNA reads TGTGCCAGCAGGACGACTAGCGGGACCACAGATACGCAGTATTTT. This sequence encodes CASRTTSGTTDTQYF.

This clone appeared a single time. This rearrangement joins TRBV5-1 to TRBJ2-3; possible D gene TRBD1, 6 bases. Per germline, CDR1 SGHRS and CDR2 YFSETQ. Between the trimmed V and J ends, which lost 0 bases and 2 bases, there was a span of 10 bases. The CDR3 has 15 residues. The CDR3 is CASSLEQGDTDTQYF. DNA for the CDR3: TGCGCCAGCAGCTTGGAACAGGGTGACACAGATACGCAGTATTTT.

This clone was picked up one time. V is TRBV15 and J is TRBJ2-5; perhaps TRBD2 as D (6 bases). Germline V gene sequence: CDR1 LNHNV, CDR2 YYDKDF (reference sequence). V was pared by 4 bases and J by 5 bases, with 14 bases between. This CDR3 is 14 amino acids long. CDR3 amino acids: CATSIGTVSETQYF. As DNA, the CDR3 is TGTGCCACCAGCATCGGGACTGTCTCGGAGACCCAGTACTTC.

This chain links TRBV29-1 with TRBJ1-2, with D hard to call. There are 13 residues in the CDR3. The germline V and J ends were trimmed by 7 bases and 6 bases, with 18 bases remaining between them. The germline CDR1 and CDR2 sequences are SQVTM and ANQGSEA. CDR3 amino acids: CSGLPVTGDGYTF. As DNA, the CDR3 is TGCAGCGGCCTACCCGTTACGGGTGATGGCTACACCTTC.

The gene calls are TRBV7-9 and TRBJ1-2, with a weak D call TRBD1 (5 bases). Germline V gene lookup returns CDR1 SEHNR and CDR2 FQNEAQ (reference sequence). The CDR3 length is 14 residues. V was trimmed by 2 bases and J by 1 base, leaving 8 bases between them. The CDR3 nucleotides read TGTGCCAGCAGCTTAATGGGGCATAACTATGGCTACACCTTC. It encodes CASSLMGHNYGYTF.

This chain links TRBV4-1 with TRBJ2-2, with 13 nucleotides matching TRBD2. This CDR3 is 18 amino acids long. Trimming removed 3 bases from V and 0 bases from J; junction bases left unmatched: 4. The germline V gene encodes CDR1 MGHRA and CDR2 YSYEKL. The DNA of the CDR3 is TGCGCCAGCAGCCATCGACTAGCGGGAGGAACGAACACCGGGGAGCTGTTTTTT. It codes for CASSHRLAGGTNTGELFF.